This T cell receptor (beta chain) was captured in a study of cytomegalovirus exposure and HLA in healthy donors. Whole-study results and caveats: The productive fraction for most TCR beta V segments was about 90% or about 30% in an earlier analysis. Of the V segments, some could not be distinguished, including TRBV6-2 and TRBV6-3, and were excluded. Across all donors, roughly uniform sequencing depth was an assumption of the presence/absence analyses. An analysis was carried out later, and it reportedly showed fewer N-insertions in an Asian-associated ancestry cluster than the approximately 660-donor mean.

CDR1 SGHRS and CDR2 YFSETQ come from the germline V gene. This CDR3 spans 16 amino acids. V lost 0 bases to trimming and J lost 4 bases; unmatched junction nucleotides: 7. As regards this clone: The antigen is unknown.

Amplification used 60 Vbeta primers and 13 Jbeta primers. The method was immunoSEQ multiplex PCR; TCRdb's version includes in-frame clones alone and lacks a portion of them. The sample contains over 150,000 clones, 85% of which appear only once. The clonotype comes from a boy between 2 and 10 years old in good health and CMV-seronegative. Sequencing was carried out using PBMCs. This sequence joins TRBV5-1 and TRBJ2-3; 8 positions agree with TRBD2. The CDR3 coding sequence is TGCGCCAGCAGCTTGGGCGTTAGCGGGGATGCAGATACGCAGTATTTT. Amino acid sequence: CASSLGVSGDADTQYF.